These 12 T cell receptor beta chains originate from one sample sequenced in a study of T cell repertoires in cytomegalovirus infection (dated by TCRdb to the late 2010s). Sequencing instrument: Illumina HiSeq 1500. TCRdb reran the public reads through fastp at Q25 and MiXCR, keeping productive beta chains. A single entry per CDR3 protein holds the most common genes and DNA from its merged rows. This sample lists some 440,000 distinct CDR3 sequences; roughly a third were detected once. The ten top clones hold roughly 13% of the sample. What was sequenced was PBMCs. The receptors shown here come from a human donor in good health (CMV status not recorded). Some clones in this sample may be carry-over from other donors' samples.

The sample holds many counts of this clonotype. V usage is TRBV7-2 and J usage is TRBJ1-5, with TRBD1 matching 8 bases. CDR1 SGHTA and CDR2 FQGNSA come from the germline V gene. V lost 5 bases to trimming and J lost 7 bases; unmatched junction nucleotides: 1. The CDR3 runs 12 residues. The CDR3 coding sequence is TGTGCCAGCAGCCAGGGGGCACAGCCCCAGCATTTT. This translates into CASSQGAQPQHF.

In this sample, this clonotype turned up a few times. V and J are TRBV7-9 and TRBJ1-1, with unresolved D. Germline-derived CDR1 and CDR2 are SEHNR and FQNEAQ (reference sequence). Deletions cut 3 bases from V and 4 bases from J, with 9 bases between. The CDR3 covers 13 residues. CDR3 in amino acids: CASSFKAGTEAFF. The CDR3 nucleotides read TGTGCCAGCAGCTTCAAGGCGGGCACTGAAGCTTTCTTT. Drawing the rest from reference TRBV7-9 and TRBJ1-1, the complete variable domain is DTGVSQNPRHKITKRGQNVTFRCDPISEHNRLYWYRQTLGQGPEFLTYFQNEAQLEKSRLLSDRFSAERPKGSFSTLEIQRTEQGDSAMYLCASSFKAGTEAFFGQGTRLTVV.

The CDR3 DNA is TGTGCCAGCAGGATGGGGGGGCTTCGGGGTGAGCAGTTCTTC. Protein: CASRMGGLRGEQFF. This rearrangement joins TRBV5-8 to TRBJ2-1, with a possible D match to TRBD2 (7 bases). The CDR3 totals 14 residues. The V end lost 5 bases, the J end lost 9 bases, and 18 bases lay between the germline ends. CDR1 and CDR2 from the germline V gene are SGHTS and YDEGEE.

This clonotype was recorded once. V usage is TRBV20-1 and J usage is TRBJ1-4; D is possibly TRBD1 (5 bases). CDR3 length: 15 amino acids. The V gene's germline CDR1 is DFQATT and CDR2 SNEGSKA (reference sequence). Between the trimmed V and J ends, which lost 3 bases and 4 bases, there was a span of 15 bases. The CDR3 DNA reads TGCAGTGCTAGTGGCCCGGGACGGATTAATGAAAAACTGTTTTTT. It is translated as CSASGPGRINEKLFF.

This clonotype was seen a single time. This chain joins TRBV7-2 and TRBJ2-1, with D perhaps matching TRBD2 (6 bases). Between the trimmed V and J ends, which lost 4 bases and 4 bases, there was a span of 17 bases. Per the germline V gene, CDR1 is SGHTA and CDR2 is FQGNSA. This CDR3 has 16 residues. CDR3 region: CASSWAGPVLYNEQFF. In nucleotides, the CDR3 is TGTGCCAGCAGCTGGGCGGGGCCAGTATTGTACAATGAGCAGTTCTTC.

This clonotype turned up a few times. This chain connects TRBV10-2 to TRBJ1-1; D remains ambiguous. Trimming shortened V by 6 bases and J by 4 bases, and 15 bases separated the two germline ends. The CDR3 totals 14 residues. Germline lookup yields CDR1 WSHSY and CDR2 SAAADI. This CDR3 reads CASRPPREGTEAFF. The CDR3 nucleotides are TGCGCCAGCAGGCCGCCGCGGGAGGGCACTGAAGCTTTCTTT.

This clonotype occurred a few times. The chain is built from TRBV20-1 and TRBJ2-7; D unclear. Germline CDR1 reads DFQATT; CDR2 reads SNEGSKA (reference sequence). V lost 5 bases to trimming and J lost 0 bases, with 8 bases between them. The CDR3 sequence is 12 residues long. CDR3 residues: CSALGPSYEQYF. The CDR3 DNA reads TGCAGTGCTCTGGGCCCCTCCTACGAGCAGTACTTC.

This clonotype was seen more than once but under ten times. CDR3 amino acids: CASSQTGWDQPQHF. CDR3 DNA sequence: TGTGCCAGCAGCCAGACAGGCTGGGATCAGCCCCAGCATTTT. The genes are TRBV11-2 and TRBJ1-5; perhaps TRBD1 as D (6 bases). V was shortened by 5 bases and J by 5 bases, with 13 bases between the two germline ends. Looked up from germline, CDR1 is SGHAT and CDR2 is FQNNGV. The CDR3 runs 14 residues. The variable domain in full, completed from reference TRBV11-2 and TRBJ1-5, reads EAGVAQSPRYKIIEKRQSVAFWCNPISGHATLYWYQQILGQGPKLLIQFQNNGVVDDSQLPKDRFSAERLKGVDSTLKIQPAKLEDSAVYLCASSQTGWDQPQHFGDGTRLSIL.

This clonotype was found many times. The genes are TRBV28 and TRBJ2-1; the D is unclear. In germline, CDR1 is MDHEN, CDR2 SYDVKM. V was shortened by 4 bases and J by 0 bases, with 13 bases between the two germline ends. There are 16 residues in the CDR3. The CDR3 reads CASSSPGRVSYNEQFF. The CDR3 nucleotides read TGTGCCAGCAGTTCCCCGGGCAGAGTCTCCTACAATGAGCAGTTCTTC.

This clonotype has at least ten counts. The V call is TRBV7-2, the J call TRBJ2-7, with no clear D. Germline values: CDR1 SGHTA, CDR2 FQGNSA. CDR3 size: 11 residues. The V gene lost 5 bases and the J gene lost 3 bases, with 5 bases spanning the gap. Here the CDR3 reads CASSRSYEQYF. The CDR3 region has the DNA TGTGCCAGCAGCCGAAGCTACGAGCAGTACTTC.

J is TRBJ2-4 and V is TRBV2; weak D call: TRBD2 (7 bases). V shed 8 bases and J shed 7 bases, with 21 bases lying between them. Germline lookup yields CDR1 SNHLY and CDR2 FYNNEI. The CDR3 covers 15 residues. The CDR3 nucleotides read TGTGCCAGCGGGAAAAGGGGGGGAGTTGGGAACATTCAGTACTTC. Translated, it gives CASGKRGGVGNIQYF.

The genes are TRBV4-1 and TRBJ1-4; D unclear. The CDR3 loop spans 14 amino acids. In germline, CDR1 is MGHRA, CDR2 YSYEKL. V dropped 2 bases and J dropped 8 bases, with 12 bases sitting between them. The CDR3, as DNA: TGCGCCAGCAGCCAATCCCTTCCGGGCGAAAAACTGTTTTTT. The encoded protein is CASSQSLPGEKLFF.